This TCR beta chain was sequenced for a study of Graves' ophthalmopathy and Graves' hyperthyroidism. In the case of this clonotype: Its antigen is still unknown.

This CDR3 is built from 15 residues. Germline V gene sequence: CDR1 SGDLS, CDR2 YYNGEE. V gave up 5 bases and J gave up 4 bases; unmatched junction bases: 10. Amplification from RNA transcripts yielded the TCR beta CDR3 regions. RT-PCR with HTBI primers came first, then second-round multiplex PCR. MiXCR, applied by TCRdb to the multiplex PCR reads, yields one record per CDR3 protein. Of 260,000 or so distinct CDR3 sequences in the sample, 40% to 50% were seen once. Overall study findings and caveats: Sensitivity reached approximately 71% and specificity more than 72% when the model predicted ophthalmopathy progression.

Exclusion covered patients with other autoimmune diseases or uncontrolled infections (as well as pregnancy or lactation). From fresh peripheral blood, over 9 ml in volume, the PBMCs were obtained. This chain connects TRBV9 to TRBJ2-7; TRBD2 matches 9 bases. What was sequenced was peripheral blood. The clonotype comes from an adult man with Graves' ophthalmopathy. CDR3 loop: CASSWSGGLWYEQYF. The DNA of the CDR3 is TGTGCCAGCAGTTGGAGCGGGGGGCTTTGGTACGAGCAGTACTTC. The whole variable domain, remainder taken from reference TRBV9 and TRBJ2-7, is DSGVTQTPKHLITATGQRVTLRCSPRSGDLSVYWYQQSLDQGLQFLIQYYNGEERAKGNILERFSAQQFPDLHSELNLSSLELGDSALYFCASSWSGGLWYEQYFGPGTRLTVT.